This T cell receptor (beta chain) was obtained from a study of shared clonotypes between healthy human individuals. General study points: Relative to memory subsets, naive subsets generally showed larger estimated richness. Rarefaction analysis demonstrated incomplete sorted-subset sequencing notwithstanding large depth. It was observed that approximately 5% of naive CD4 clonotypes were shared across several donors.

Notes on this clone: What it recognizes is unknown.

The germline V gene encodes CDR1 SGHTA and CDR2 FQGTGA. V dropped 5 bases and J dropped 6 bases, with 15 bases sitting between them. This CDR3 has 14 amino acids. Some clones are missing from TCRdb's copy, which holds only in-frame ones; the method was immunoSEQ multiplex PCR. The sample has 2,500,000 or so clones; 90% to 95% are singletons. The TCR originated in a young man in good health. Some clones in this sample may be carry-over from other donors' samples. The sequenced material came from naive CD4+ T cells from PBMCs. Indicated subset: CD45RA+ positively selected. The chain links TRBV7-3 to TRBJ2-3, with D unclear. Written as DNA, the CDR3 is TGTGCCAGCAGCCCTGGAACGGTCCAGGATACGCAGTATTTT. This codes for CASSPGTVQDTQYF.